Each of the 9 T cell receptor beta chains below was sequenced from the same sample in a study of blood T cell repertoires in COVID-19. Sequencing was performed with immunoSEQ multiplex PCR; in TCRdb, only in-frame clones are kept and a portion is missing. In the table there are approximately 150,000 clones, roughly 87% of which are singletons. The sequenced material came from peripheral blood. Receptors originate from a woman aged 45-65 years with acute or convalescent COVID-19.

This clone turned up a few times. V gene TRBV4-1 combines with J gene TRBJ1-5; 7 nucleotides agree with TRBD1. CDR3 size: 17 residues. In germline, CDR1 is MGHRA, CDR2 YSYEKL. Trimming at V came to 2 bases and at J to 1 base, leaving 8 bases not matched to a gene. CDR3 in DNA: TGCGCCAGCAGCCAACAGGGGGGACAGTTGAGCAATCAGCCCCAGCATTTT. Encoded protein: CASSQQGGQLSNQPQHF.

The CDR3 sequence: CASQPGQHYTGELFF. CDR3 nucleotides: TGTGCCAGCCAACCGGGACAGCACTACACCGGGGAGCTGTTTTTT. The chain recombines TRBV28 with TRBJ2-2; 7 bases are a match to TRBD1. The germline V gene encodes CDR1 MDHEN and CDR2 SYDVKM. V trimming: 8 bases; J trimming: 3 bases; junction bases outside the gene matches: 9. The length of the CDR3 is 15 residues.

The CDR3 DNA follows: TGTGCCAGCAGTGAAGCGAGGCATCAGCCCCAGCATTTT. Translated, it gives CASSEARHQPQHF. The V call is TRBV6-1, the J call TRBJ1-5; D gene uncertain. Germline CDR1 reads MNHNS; CDR2 reads SASEGT. The CDR3 has 13 amino acids. Trimming left V 0 bases short and J 5 bases short, with 5 bases between.

The J gene is TRBJ2-7, the V gene TRBV5-6, with 7 bases aligning to TRBD2. This CDR3 spans 14 amino acids. CDR1 is SGHDT, CDR2 YYEEEE, per germline. The trim removed 0 bases at V and 4 bases at J, leaving 4 bases unmatched. CDR3 loop: CASSLGLARYEQYF. The CDR3 DNA sequence: TGTGCCAGCAGCTTGGGACTAGCCCGATACGAGCAGTACTTC.

This clone has a handful of counts. Written as DNA, the CDR3 is TGTGCCAGCAGCTCCCGGAACTATGGCTACACCTTC. It translates to CASSSRNYGYTF. The V gene is TRBV11-2, the J gene TRBJ1-2; no clear D gene. With 4 bases removed from V and 2 bases from J, the gap between germline ends came to 5 bases. The CDR3 sequence is 12 residues long. Germline assignment: CDR1 SGHAT and CDR2 FQNNGV.

The V gene is TRBV3-1 (or the pseudogene TRBV3-2), the J gene TRBJ2-3; 14 nucleotides match TRBD2. Germline trimming cut 4 bases from V and 4 bases from J; bases unmatched to any gene: 4. The length of the CDR3 is 16 residues. CDR1 LGHDT and CDR2 YNNKEL come from the germline V gene (reference sequence). Written as DNA, the CDR3 is TGTGCCAGCAGCCTATCGACTAGCGGGGGGGCAGATACGCAGTATTTT. It yields the protein CASSLSTSGGADTQYF.

J is TRBJ2-2 and V is TRBV7-3; 7 bases agree with TRBD1. Trimming took 5 bases from V and 1 from J; bases not matched to a gene: 7. The length of the CDR3 is 16 residues. CDR1 is SGHTA and CDR2 is FQGTGA in the germline V gene. CDR3 DNA: TGTGCCAGCAGCCTCCCGGACAGGATGAACACCGGGGAGCTGTTTTTT. Translating gives CASSLPDRMNTGELFF. The full variable domain, its missing parts supplied by reference TRBV7-3 and TRBJ2-2, is GAGVSQTPSNKVTEKGKYVELRCDPISGHTALYWYRQSLGQGPEFLIYFQGTGAADDSGLPNDRFFAVRPEGSVSTLKIQRTERGDSAVYLCASSLPDRMNTGELFFGEGSRLTVL.

The chain combines TRBV5-4 with TRBJ2-5, with D possibly TRBD2 on 6 matching bases. V was pared by 2 bases and J by 3 bases, with 11 bases between. The germline V gene has CDR1 SGHNT and CDR2 YYREEE (reference sequence). This CDR3 contains 14 residues. CDR3 protein: CASSFKWGEETQYF. CDR3 sequence (DNA): TGTGCCAGCAGCTTTAAGTGGGGGGAAGAGACCCAGTACTTC.

There are a few counts of this clone. This chain links TRBV6-2 or TRBV6-3 with TRBJ1-5; D not resolved. Germline V gene lookup returns CDR1 MNHEY and CDR2 SVGEGT. The CDR3 length is 12 residues. Trimming left V 5 bases short and J 12 bases short, with 14 bases between. CDR3: CASSNIDRGQHF. Here the CDR3 DNA reads TGTGCCAGCAGTAACATCGACCGCGGCCAGCATTTT.